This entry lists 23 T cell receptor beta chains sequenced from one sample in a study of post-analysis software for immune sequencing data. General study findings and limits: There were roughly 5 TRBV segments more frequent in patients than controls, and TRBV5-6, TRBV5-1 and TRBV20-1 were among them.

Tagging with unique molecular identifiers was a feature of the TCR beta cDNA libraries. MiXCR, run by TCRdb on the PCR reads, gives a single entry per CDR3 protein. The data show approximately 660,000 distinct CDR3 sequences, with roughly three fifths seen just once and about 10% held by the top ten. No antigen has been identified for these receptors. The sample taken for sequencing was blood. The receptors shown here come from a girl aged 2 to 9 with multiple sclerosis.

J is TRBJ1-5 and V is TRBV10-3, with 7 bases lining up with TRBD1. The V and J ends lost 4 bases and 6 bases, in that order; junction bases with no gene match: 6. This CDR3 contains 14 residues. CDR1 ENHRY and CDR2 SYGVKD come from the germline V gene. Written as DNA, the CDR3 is TGTGCCATCAGTGCAGACAGGGAGAGTCAGCCCCAGCATTTT. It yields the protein CAISADRESQPQHF.

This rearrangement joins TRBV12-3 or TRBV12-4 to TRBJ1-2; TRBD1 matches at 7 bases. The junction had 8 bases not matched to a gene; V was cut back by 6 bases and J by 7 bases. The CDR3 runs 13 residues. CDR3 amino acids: CASSRGASGGYTF. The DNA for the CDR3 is TGTGCCAGCAGCAGGGGGGCCTCGGGTGGCTACACCTTC.

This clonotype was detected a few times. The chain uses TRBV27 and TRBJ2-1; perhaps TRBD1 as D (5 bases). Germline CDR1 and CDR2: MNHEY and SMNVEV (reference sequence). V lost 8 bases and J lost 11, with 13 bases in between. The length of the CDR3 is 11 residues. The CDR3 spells CASGFAGKQFF. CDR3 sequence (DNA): TGTGCCAGCGGCTTTGCAGGGAAGCAGTTCTTC.

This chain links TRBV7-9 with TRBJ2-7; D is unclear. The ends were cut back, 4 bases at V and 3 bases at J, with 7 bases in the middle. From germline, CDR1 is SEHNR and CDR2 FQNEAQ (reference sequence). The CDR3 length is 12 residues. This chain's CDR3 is CASSSLDYEQYF. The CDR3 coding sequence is TGTGCCAGCAGCTCCTTAGACTACGAGCAGTACTTC.

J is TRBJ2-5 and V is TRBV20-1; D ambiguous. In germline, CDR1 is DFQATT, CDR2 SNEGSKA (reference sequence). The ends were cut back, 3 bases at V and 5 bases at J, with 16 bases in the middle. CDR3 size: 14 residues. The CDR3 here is CSARETTALETQYF. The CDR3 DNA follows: TGCAGTGCTAGGGAGACGACTGCCCTTGAGACCCAGTACTTC.

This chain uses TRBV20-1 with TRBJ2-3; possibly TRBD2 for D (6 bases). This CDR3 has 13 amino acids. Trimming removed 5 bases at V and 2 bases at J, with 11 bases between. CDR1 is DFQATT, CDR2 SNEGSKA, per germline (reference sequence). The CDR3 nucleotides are TGCAGTGCTCCCGGGACTGTCACAGATACGCAGTATTTT. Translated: CSAPGTVTDTQYF.

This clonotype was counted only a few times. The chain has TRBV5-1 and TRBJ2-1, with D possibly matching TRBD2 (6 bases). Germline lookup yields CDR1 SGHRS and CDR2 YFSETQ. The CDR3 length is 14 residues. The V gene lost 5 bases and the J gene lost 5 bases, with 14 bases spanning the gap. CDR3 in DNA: TGCGCCAGCAGGAGGAGCGGGTCGAACAATGAGCAGTTCTTC. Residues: CASRRSGSNNEQFF. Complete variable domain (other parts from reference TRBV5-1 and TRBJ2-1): KAGVTQTPRYLIKTRGQQVTLSCSPISGHRSVSWYQQTPGQGLQFLFEYFSETQRNKGNFPGRFSGRQFSNSRSEMNVSTLELGDSALYLCASRRSGSNNEQFFGPGTRLTVL.

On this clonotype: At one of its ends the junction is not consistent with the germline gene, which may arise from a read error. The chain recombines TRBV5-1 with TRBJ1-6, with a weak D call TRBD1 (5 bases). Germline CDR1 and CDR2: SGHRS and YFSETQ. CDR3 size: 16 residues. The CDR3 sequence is CASSSLGLGGFSPLHF. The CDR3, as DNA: TGCGCCAGTAGCTCATTGGGACTCGGGGGGTTTTCACCCCTCCACTTT.

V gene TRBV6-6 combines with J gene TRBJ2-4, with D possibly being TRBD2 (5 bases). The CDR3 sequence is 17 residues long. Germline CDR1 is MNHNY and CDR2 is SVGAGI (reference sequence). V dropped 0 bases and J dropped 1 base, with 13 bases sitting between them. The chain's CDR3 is CASSYSWERRAKNIQYF. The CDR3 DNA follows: TGTGCCAGCAGTTACTCGTGGGAGCGGAGGGCCAAAAACATTCAGTACTTC.

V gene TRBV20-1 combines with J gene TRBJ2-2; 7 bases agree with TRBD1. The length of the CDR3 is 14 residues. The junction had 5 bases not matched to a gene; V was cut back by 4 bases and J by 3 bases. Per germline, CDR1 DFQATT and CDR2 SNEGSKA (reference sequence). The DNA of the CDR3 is TGCAGTGCTACAGACAGGGCCCACACCGGGGAGCTGTTTTTT. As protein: CSATDRAHTGELFF.

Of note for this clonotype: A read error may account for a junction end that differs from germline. CDR3 bases: TGTGCCTGCAGCTTAGCCCGGGGGGGCACGTTATTCCATGGCTACACCTTC. It specifies CACSLARGGTLFHGYTF. This chain uses TRBV7-2 with TRBJ1-2; D might be TRBD1 (6 bases). Germline CDR1 SGHTA, CDR2 FQGNSA. The CDR3 has 17 amino acids.

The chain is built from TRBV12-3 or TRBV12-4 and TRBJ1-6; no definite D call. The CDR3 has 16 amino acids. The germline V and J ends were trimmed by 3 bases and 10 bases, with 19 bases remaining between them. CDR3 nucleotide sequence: TGTGCCAGCAGTTTCCCCGCCAGGTCTGAGGAATCACCCCTCCACTTT. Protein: CASSFPARSEESPLHF.

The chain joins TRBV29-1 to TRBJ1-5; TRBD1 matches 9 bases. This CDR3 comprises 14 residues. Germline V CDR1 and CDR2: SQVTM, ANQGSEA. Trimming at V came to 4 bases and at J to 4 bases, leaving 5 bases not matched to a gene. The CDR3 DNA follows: TGCAGCGTTGGGACCGGACAGGGGAATCAGCCCCAGCATTTT. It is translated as CSVGTGQGNQPQHF. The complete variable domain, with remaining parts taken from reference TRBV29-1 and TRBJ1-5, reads SAVISQKPSRDICQRGTSLTIQCQVDSQVTMMFWYRQQPGQSLTLIATANQGSEATYESGFVIDKFPISRPNLTFSTLTVSNMSPEDSSIYLCSVGTGQGNQPQHFGDGTRLSIL.

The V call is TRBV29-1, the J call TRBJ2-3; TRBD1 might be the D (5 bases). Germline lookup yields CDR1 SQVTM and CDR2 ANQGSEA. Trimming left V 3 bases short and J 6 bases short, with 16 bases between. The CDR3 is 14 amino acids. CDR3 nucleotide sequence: TGCAGCGTTGACTCCTCAGGGATACGCGATACGCAGTATTTT. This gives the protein CSVDSSGIRDTQYF.

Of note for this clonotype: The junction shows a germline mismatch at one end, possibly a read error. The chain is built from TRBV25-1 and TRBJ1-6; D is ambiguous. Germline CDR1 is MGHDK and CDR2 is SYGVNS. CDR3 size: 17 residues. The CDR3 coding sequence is TGTGCCGGCAGTCCCCCGGACCGACCATATGAGAATTCACCCCTCCACTTT. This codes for CAGSPPDRPYENSPLHF.

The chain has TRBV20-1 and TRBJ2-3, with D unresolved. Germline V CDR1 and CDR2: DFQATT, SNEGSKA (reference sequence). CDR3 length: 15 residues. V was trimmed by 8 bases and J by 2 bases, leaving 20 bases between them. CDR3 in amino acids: CSTPKDNIYTDTQYF. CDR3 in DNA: TGCAGTACCCCGAAGGATAACATTTACACAGATACGCAGTATTTT.

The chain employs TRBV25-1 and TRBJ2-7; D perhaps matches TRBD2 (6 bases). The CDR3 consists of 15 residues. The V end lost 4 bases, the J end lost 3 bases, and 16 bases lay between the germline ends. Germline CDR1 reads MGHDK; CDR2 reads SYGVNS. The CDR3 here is CASSAGVESRYEQYF. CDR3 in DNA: TGTGCCAGCAGTGCGGGGGTAGAGAGCCGCTACGAGCAGTACTTC.

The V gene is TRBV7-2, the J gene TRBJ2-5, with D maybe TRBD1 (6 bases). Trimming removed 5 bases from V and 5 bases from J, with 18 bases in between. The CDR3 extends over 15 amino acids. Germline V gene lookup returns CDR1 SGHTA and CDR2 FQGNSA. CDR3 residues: CASSPYGAGVETQYF. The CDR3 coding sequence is TGTGCCAGCAGCCCCTACGGGGCAGGGGTTGAGACCCAGTACTTC.

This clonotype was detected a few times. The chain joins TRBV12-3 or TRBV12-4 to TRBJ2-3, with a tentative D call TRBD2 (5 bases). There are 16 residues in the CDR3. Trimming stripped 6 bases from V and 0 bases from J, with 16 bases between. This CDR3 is CASRDWGASSTDTQYF. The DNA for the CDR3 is TGTGCCAGCAGGGATTGGGGAGCCTCGAGCACAGATACGCAGTATTTT.

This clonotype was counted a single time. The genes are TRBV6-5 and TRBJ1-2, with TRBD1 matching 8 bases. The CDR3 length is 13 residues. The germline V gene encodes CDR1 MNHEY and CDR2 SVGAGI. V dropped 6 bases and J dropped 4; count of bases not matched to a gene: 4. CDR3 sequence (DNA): TGTGCCAGCAGACCAGGGGGCATCTATGGCTACACCTTC. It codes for CASRPGGIYGYTF.

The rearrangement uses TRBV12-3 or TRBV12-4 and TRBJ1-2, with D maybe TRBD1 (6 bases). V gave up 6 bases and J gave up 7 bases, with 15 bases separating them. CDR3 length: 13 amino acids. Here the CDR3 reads CASRFTGASGYTF. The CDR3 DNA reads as TGTGCCAGCAGATTCACGGGGGCGAGTGGCTACACCTTC.

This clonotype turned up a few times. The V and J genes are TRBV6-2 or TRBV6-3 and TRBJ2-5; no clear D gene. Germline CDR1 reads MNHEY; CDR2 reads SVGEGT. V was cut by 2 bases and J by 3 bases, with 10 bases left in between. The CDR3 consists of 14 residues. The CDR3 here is CASSYGAIKETQYF. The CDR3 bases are TGTGCCAGCAGTTACGGCGCGATTAAAGAGACCCAGTACTTC.

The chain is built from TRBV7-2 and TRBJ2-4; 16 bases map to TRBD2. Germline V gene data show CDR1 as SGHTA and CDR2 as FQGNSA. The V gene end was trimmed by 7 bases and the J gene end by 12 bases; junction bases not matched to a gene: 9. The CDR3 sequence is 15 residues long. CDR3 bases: TGTGCCAGCATCCCGGGACTAGCGGGAGGGGACAATCAGTACTTC. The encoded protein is CASIPGLAGGDNQYF.